Below, one T cell receptor beta chain is given with its context. The sample comes from a study of T-cell memory formation after mild COVID-19. As for the study in general: TCR clustering was largely donor specific.

TCRalpha and TCRbeta libraries used 5'RACE with constant-segment primers and UMIs. TCRdb re-analysed the 5' RACE reads in MiXCR, keeping a single row per CDR3 protein. The sample shows 350,000 to 450,000 distinct CDR3 sequences, roughly a quarter of them seen only once. The CDR3 runs to 13 residues. V was cut by 4 bases and J by 8 bases, with 14 bases left in between. Germline V gene sequence: CDR1 SEHNR, CDR2 FQNEAQ (reference sequence). The V and J genes are TRBV7-9 and TRBJ1-2; perhaps TRBD1 as D (5 bases). Sequencing input: PBMCs or a T cell subset sorted from them (not recorded which). The TCR comes from an adult woman who had mild COVID-19 (a few samples of this study predate the infection). Cell type and time point are not known. CDR3 residues: CASSSGRAEGYTF. CDR3 coding DNA: TGTGCCAGCAGCTCCGGCAGGGCCGAGGGCTACACCTTC. Drawing the rest from reference TRBV7-9 and TRBJ1-2, the complete variable domain is DTGVSQNPRHKITKRGQNVTFRCDPISEHNRLYWYRQTLGQGPEFLTYFQNEAQLEKSRLLSDRFSAERPKGSFSTLEIQRTEQGDSAMYLCASSSGRAEGYTFGSGTRLTVV.